Presented here are 19 T cell receptor beta chains from one specimen sequenced in a study of cytomegalovirus exposure and HLA in healthy donors. Some clones are missing from TCRdb's copy, which holds only in-frame ones; the method was immunoSEQ multiplex PCR. Of 120,000 or so clones in the sample, 88% were seen once. Sequenced sample: PBMCs. The receptor set was obtained from a man between 18 and 29 years old in good health and CMV-seronegative.

This CDR3 reads CASSLGQGENQPQHF. In nucleotides, the CDR3 is TGTGCCAGCAGCTTAGGACAGGGGGAAAATCAGCCCCAGCATTTT. This sequence joins TRBV7-2 and TRBJ1-5; 9 positions match TRBD1. J was trimmed by 4 bases and V by 1 base; bases with no gene match: 2. Germline CDR1 reads SGHTA; CDR2 reads FQGNSA. CDR3 length: 15 residues.

The genes are TRBV10-3 and TRBJ2-1, with no clear D. The CDR3 runs to 11 residues. The germline CDR1 and CDR2 sequences are ENHRY and SYGVKD. Trimming removed 8 bases at V and 2 bases at J, with 4 bases between. CDR3 nucleotide sequence: TGTGCCATCCTCGCCTACAATGAGCAGTTCTTC. Translating it yields CAILAYNEQFF.

The rearrangement links TRBV5-1 to TRBJ2-5, with D possibly matching TRBD2 (6 bases). Trimming shortened V by 2 bases and J by 4 bases, and 9 bases separated the two germline ends. Germline CDR1 reads SGHRS; CDR2 reads YFSETQ. The CDR3 has 13 residues. CDR3 in amino acids: CASSFGGSETQYF. The CDR3 DNA follows: TGCGCCAGCAGCTTCGGGGGTTCAGAGACCCAGTACTTC.

The chain has TRBV28 and TRBJ1-5, with D maybe TRBD1 (5 bases). The CDR3 has 12 amino acids. Trimming shortened V by 2 bases and J by 11 bases, and 10 bases separated the two germline ends. Germline V gene data show CDR1 as MDHEN and CDR2 as SYDVKM. For the CDR3, the DNA is TGTGCCAGCAGTTTACAGGGAAAGGCCCAGCATTTT. The encoded protein is CASSLQGKAQHF.

The chain couples TRBV6-5 to TRBJ1-1; possibly TRBD1 for D (6 bases). V lost 7 bases and J 0 bases, leaving 15 bases between the germline ends. Looked up from germline, CDR1 is MNHEY and CDR2 is SVGAGI. The CDR3 is made up of 15 amino acids. CDR3 loop: CASNPDRVLNTEAFF. The DNA for the CDR3 is TGTGCCAGCAACCCGGACAGAGTCTTGAACACTGAAGCTTTCTTT.

The V call is TRBV5-1, the J call TRBJ1-2; TRBD1 aligns across 10 bases. Germline loops: CDR1 SGHRS, CDR2 YFSETQ. The J segment lost 7 bases and the V segment lost 4 bases, leaving 7 bases of the junction unmatched. This CDR3 region has 14 residues. CDR3 region: CASSQTGTGAGYTF. CDR3 nucleotides: TGCGCCAGCAGCCAGACCGGGACAGGGGCTGGCTACACCTTC.

The chain joins TRBV27 to TRBJ2-7; tentative D call: TRBD1 (5 bases). The germline V gene has CDR1 MNHEY and CDR2 SMNVEV (reference sequence). The V end lost 5 bases, the J end lost 4 bases, and 9 bases lay between the germline ends. This CDR3 is built from 12 residues. The CDR3 protein is CASSLQGYEQYF. In DNA, the CDR3 is TGTGCCAGCAGTCTCCAGGGATACGAGCAGTACTTC.

The genes are TRBV11-2 and TRBJ2-7; TRBD2 aligns across 9 bases. From germline, CDR1 is SGHAT and CDR2 FQNNGV. Trimming took 5 bases from V and 2 from J; bases not matched to a gene: 13. CDR3 size: 17 residues. The CDR3 loop is CASSPLGKGLATYEQYF. CDR3 nucleotide sequence: TGTGCCAGCAGCCCTCTCGGAAAAGGACTAGCGACCTACGAGCAGTACTTC. Complete variable domain (other parts from reference TRBV11-2 and TRBJ2-7): EAGVAQSPRYKIIEKRQSVAFWCNPISGHATLYWYQQILGQGPKLLIQFQNNGVVDDSQLPKDRFSAERLKGVDSTLKIQPAKLEDSAVYLCASSPLGKGLATYEQYFGPGTRLTVT.

A single count supports this clone. The V gene is TRBV7-6, the J gene TRBJ1-1; TRBD1 is a possible D gene (5 bases). V lost 2 bases and J lost 5, with 9 bases in between. The CDR3 has 13 residues. In germline, CDR1 is SGHVS, CDR2 FNYEAQ. CDR3 loop: CASSLQGRTEAFF. The CDR3 nucleotides are TGTGCCAGCAGCTTACAGGGAAGGACTGAAGCTTTCTTT.

The V call is TRBV7-2, the J call TRBJ2-3; 9 positions match TRBD1. This CDR3 has 16 amino acids. The V segment lost 5 bases and the J segment 0 bases; nucleotides outside the gene matches: 6. Looked up from germline, CDR1 is SGHTA and CDR2 is FQGNSA. CDR3 sequence (DNA): TGTGCCAGCAGCGTAGGGACAGGGACTAGCACAGATACGCAGTATTTT. Protein sequence: CASSVGTGTSTDTQYF.

CDR3 in amino acids: CASSLTGMETQYF. The CDR3, as DNA: TGCGCCAGCAGCTTGACAGGGATGGAGACCCAGTACTTC. This rearrangement joins TRBV5-1 to TRBJ2-5, with a weak D call TRBD1 (6 bases). With 1 base removed from V and 5 bases from J, the gap between germline ends came to 9 bases. The V gene's germline CDR1 is SGHRS and CDR2 YFSETQ. This CDR3 region has 13 residues.

This rearrangement joins TRBV27 to TRBJ2-2; no clear D. With 7 bases removed from V and 4 bases from J, the gap between germline ends came to 10 bases. The CDR3 is 13 amino acids. The germline V gene encodes CDR1 MNHEY and CDR2 SMNVEV (reference sequence). Here the CDR3 reads CASNRGGTGELFF. The DNA of the CDR3 is TGTGCCAGCAATAGAGGTGGCACCGGGGAGCTGTTTTTT.

The chain links TRBV9 to TRBJ2-7; TRBD2 matches at 7 bases. The CDR3 spans 16 residues. The ends lost 0 bases at V and 5 bases at J; junction bases unmatched: 11. Germline V gene lookup returns CDR1 SGDLS and CDR2 YYNGEE. The CDR3 coding sequence is TGTGCCAGCAGCGTAGAAGTATTGCGGGAGATAAACGAGCAGTACTTC. Encoded protein: CASSVEVLREINEQYF. Full variable domain (missing parts from reference TRBV9 and TRBJ2-7): DSGVTQTPKHLITATGQRVTLRCSPRSGDLSVYWYQQSLDQGLQFLIQYYNGEERAKGNILERFSAQQFPDLHSELNLSSLELGDSALYFCASSVEVLREINEQYFGPGTRLTVT.

The V call is TRBV19, the J call TRBJ2-7; the match to TRBD1 covers 8 bases. CDR3 size: 15 residues. Germline V gene data show CDR1 as LNHDA and CDR2 as SQIVND (reference sequence). J was trimmed by 5 bases and V by 6 bases; bases with no gene match: 12. The CDR3 DNA follows: TGTGCCAGTAGCGCCGGACAGGGTAATGTCCACGAGCAGTACTTC. It specifies CASSAGQGNVHEQYF.

The V call is TRBV4-3, the J call TRBJ1-2, with 7 bases aligning to TRBD1. The CDR3 length is 15 residues. Trimming cost V 1 base and J 4 bases; bases outside gene matches: 6. Per germline, CDR1 LGHNA and CDR2 YSLEER. The CDR3, as DNA: TGCGCCAGCAGCCAAGGGAGGGGGCAGGGCTATGGCTACACCTTC. Protein: CASSQGRGQGYGYTF.

This clone appeared once. The chain is built from TRBV19 and TRBJ2-5; 13 positions match TRBD2. The germline V gene has CDR1 LNHDA and CDR2 SQIVND (reference sequence). The CDR3 has 15 amino acids. V lost 6 bases and J lost 5; bases outside the gene matches: 6. The CDR3 DNA reads TGTGCCAGTAGGACTAGCGGGGGGCTTGGGGAGACCCAGTACTTC. It is translated as CASRTSGGLGETQYF. Full variable domain (outside the CDR3, taken from reference TRBV19 and TRBJ2-5): DGGITQSPKYLFRKEGQNVTLSCEQNLNHDAMYWYRQDPGQGLRLIYYSQIVNDFQKGDIAEGYSVSREKKESFPLTVTSAQKNPTAFYLCASRTSGGLGETQYFGPGTRLLVL.

V and J are TRBV7-2 and TRBJ1-6; D not resolved. The CDR3 loop spans 15 amino acids. The V end lost 4 bases, the J end lost 9 bases, and 16 bases lay between the germline ends. In germline, CDR1 is SGHTA, CDR2 FQGNSA. This chain's CDR3 is CASSSGGFRPSPLHF. The DNA for the CDR3 is TGTGCCAGCAGCTCAGGAGGGTTCCGACCTTCACCCCTCCACTTT.

V usage is TRBV18 and J usage is TRBJ2-2; TRBD1 matches at 7 bases. V was pared by 5 bases and J by 4 bases, with 4 bases of the junction left unmatched. Per the germline V gene, CDR1 is KGHSH and CDR2 is LQKENI. This CDR3 has 14 amino acids. The CDR3 coding sequence is TGTGCCAGCTCAATTCAGGGGGTCACCGGGGAGCTGTTTTTT. This codes for CASSIQGVTGELFF.

This sequence joins TRBV10-3 and TRBJ1-1, with 10 bases lining up with TRBD1. Germline lookup yields CDR1 ENHRY and CDR2 SYGVKD. The CDR3 runs 13 residues. Trimming cost V 4 bases and J 7 bases; bases outside gene matches: 3. This CDR3 reads CAISGGTGVEAFF. CDR3 sequence (DNA): TGTGCCATCAGTGGGGGGACAGGGGTTGAAGCTTTCTTT.